Listed below are T cell receptor beta chains from one sample, sequenced in a study of T cells in localized non-small cell lung cancer. Libraries were prepared by immunoSEQ multiplex PCR; TCRdb keeps only in-frame clonotypes and omits some of them. The profile shows around 130,000 clones, roughly 90% of them singletons. Material: peripheral blood, obtained before any cancer treatment. Receptors originate from a female donor over 55 with stage I lung adenocarcinoma. Both conserved end residues are part of each CDR3. D genes are given only for firm matches. Size values are once, few and many counts, or a class for expanded clones, and some rows have none.

j_gene | d_gene | v_gene | abundance | CDR3aa | CDR3nt
TRBJ2-7 | TRBD2 | TRBV5-1 | NA | CASSLASGSYEQYF | TGCGCCAGCAGCTTGGCTAGCGGGAGCTACGAGCAGTACTTC
TRBJ2-3 | NA | TRBV7-3 | NA | CASSPQATLRGTDTQYF | TGTGCCAGCAGCCCCCAGGCGACCCTGCGCGGCACAGATACGCAGTATTTT
TRBJ1-2 | NA | TRBV19 | NA | CASSISPRYGGYTF | TGTGCCAGTAGTATTTCACCGCGATACGGGGGCTACACCTTC
TRBJ1-1 | NA | TRBV18 | NA | CASSPRQAGGENTEAFF | TGTGCCAGCTCACCTCGCCAGGCGGGGGGGGAGAACACTGAAGCTTTCTTT
TRBJ1-4 | NA | TRBV7-9 | NA | CASSLDYEKLFF | TGTGCCAGCAGCTTAGACTACGAAAAACTGTTTTTT
TRBJ2-7 | TRBD2 | TRBV2 | NA | CASSEARLAAYEQYF | TGTGCCAGCAGTGAAGCAAGACTAGCGGCCTACGAGCAGTACTTC
TRBJ1-5 | TRBD1 | TRBV19 | NA | CASITTDRAGHQPQHF | TGTGCCAGTATAACCACGGACAGGGCGGGCCATCAGCCCCAGCATTTT
TRBJ2-2 | TRBD1 | TRBV7-3 | few | CASSRRGQGAGGELFF | TGTGCCAGCAGCCGGAGGGGACAGGGGGCAGGCGGGGAGCTGTTTTTT
TRBJ2-5 | TRBD1 | TRBV30 | NA | CAWDRDRERETQYF | TGTGCCTGGGACCGGGACAGGGAACGAGAGACCCAGTACTTC
TRBJ1-2 | TRBD1 | TRBV11-2 | NA | CASRPGQGNYGYTF | TGTGCCAGCAGACCGGGACAGGGGAACTATGGCTACACCTTC
TRBJ2-7 | NA | TRBV13 | NA | CASSLRYEQYF | TGTGCCAGCAGCTTACGCTACGAGCAGTACTTC
TRBJ2-7 | NA | TRBV29-1 | NA | CSVVGSYEQYF | TGCAGCGTTGTTGGTTCCTACGAGCAGTACTTC
TRBJ2-3 | NA | TRBV21-1 | NA | CASKGLRERGTDTQYF | TGTGCCAGCAAAGGTCTGCGGGAGAGAGGCACAGATACGCAGTATTTT
TRBJ2-3 | TRBD1 | TRBV29-1 | NA | CSVGTGVPTDTQYF | TGCAGCGTAGGAACAGGGGTACCCACAGATACGCAGTATTTT
TRBJ1-1 | NA | TRBV10-1 | NA | CASSGGERNTEAFF | TGCGCCAGCAGTGGGGGGGAGAGGAACACTGAAGCTTTCTTT
TRBJ2-7 | TRBD2 | TRBV5-1 | once | CASSPGGRSGSDEQYF | TGCGCCAGCAGCCCTGGGGGGAGGAGCGGGAGCGACGAGCAGTACTTC
TRBJ1-2 | NA | TRBV10-3 | NA | CAISESIWNYGYTF | TGTGCCATCAGTGAGTCGATCTGGAACTATGGCTACACCTTC
TRBJ1-2 | NA | TRBV7-9 | NA | CASSEGWSYGYTF | TGTGCCAGCAGCGAAGGATGGTCCTATGGCTACACCTTC
TRBJ1-2 | NA | TRBV10-3 | NA | CAISRQTNYGYTF | TGTGCCATCAGCAGACAAACTAACTATGGCTACACCTTC
TRBJ1-5 | NA | TRBV28 | NA | CASRYGDGSNQPQHF | TGTGCCAGCAGATATGGGGACGGCAGCAATCAGCCCCAGCATTTT
TRBJ2-7 | TRBD1 | TRBV18 | once | CASSPLDRVGEQYF | TGTGCCAGCTCACCGTTGGACAGGGTGGGCGAGCAGTACTTC
TRBJ1-3 | NA | TRBV11-2 | NA | CASSFGTVSSGNTIYF | TGTGCCAGCAGCTTTGGGACGGTTTCCTCTGGAAACACCATATATTTT
TRBJ2-3 | TRBD2 | TRBV5-4 | NA | CASSSISGRADTQYF | TGTGCCAGCAGCTCGATATCAGGGAGGGCAGATACGCAGTATTTT
TRBJ2-2 | NA | TRBV10-1 | NA | CASSESIWRQKTGELFF | TGCGCCAGCAGTGAGTCCATCTGGAGACAAAAAACCGGGGAGCTGTTTTTT
TRBJ2-7 | TRBD1 | TRBV5-1 | few | CASSFNGQGYEQYF | TGCGCCAGCAGCTTTAACGGACAGGGCTACGAGCAGTACTTC
TRBJ2-1 | TRBD2 | TRBV4-1 | NA | CASSQMGLALNEQFF | TGCGCCAGCAGTCAAATGGGACTAGCGCTCAATGAGCAGTTCTTC
TRBJ1-2 | NA | TRBV5-6 | NA | CASSFGRESYGYTF | TGTGCCAGCAGCTTTGGGCGGGAGAGCTATGGCTACACCTTC
TRBJ2-2 | TRBD1 | TRBV4-1 | NA | CASSLPGTGLTGELFF | TGCGCCAGCAGCCTGCCCGGGACAGGTCTTACCGGGGAGCTGTTTTTT
TRBJ1-1 | NA | TRBV6-5 | NA | CASRPGGVHTEAFF | TGTGCCAGCAGGCCTGGTGGGGTACACACTGAAGCTTTCTTT
TRBJ1-2 | NA | TRBV7-9 | NA | CASSPRGYYGYTF | TGTGCCAGCAGCCCCAGGGGTTACTATGGCTACACCTTC
TRBJ2-7 | NA | TRBV5-6 | NA | CASSLVGSYEQYF | TGTGCCAGCAGCTTGGTTGGTTCCTACGAGCAGTACTTC
TRBJ2-6 | NA | TRBV25-1 | NA | CASSVLGSSGANVLTF | TGTGCCAGCAGTGTCCTAGGGAGTTCTGGGGCCAACGTCCTGACTTTC
TRBJ2-2 | NA | TRBV2 | NA | CASKGDGGTGELFF | TGTGCCAGCAAGGGGGACGGAGGAACCGGGGAGCTGTTTTTT
TRBJ1-1 | TRBD1 | TRBV9 | NA | CASSVVGTGGTEAFF | TGTGCCAGCAGCGTAGTGGGGACAGGGGGGACTGAAGCTTTCTTT
TRBJ2-7 | NA | TRBV7-3 | NA | CASSLTQGSPYEQYF | TGTGCCAGCAGCTTAACGCAGGGGAGTCCCTACGAGCAGTACTTC
TRBJ2-2 | NA | TRBV27 | NA | CASSLQGGPGELFF | TGTGCCAGCAGTCTGCAGGGGGGTCCCGGGGAGCTGTTTTTT
TRBJ1-3 | NA | TRBV10-3 | NA | CAMGGSKGDTIYF | TGTGCCATGGGGGGGTCCAAAGGAGACACCATATATTTT
TRBJ2-1 | TRBD2 | TRBV7-9 | once | CASSSSGSRGSYNEQFF | TGTGCCAGCAGCTCTAGCGGGAGCAGAGGTTCCTACAATGAGCAGTTCTTC
TRBJ1-2 | NA | TRBV19 | NA | CASSRLSGGYTF | TGTGCCAGTAGCAGACTTTCTGGAGGCTACACCTTC
TRBJ2-7 | TRBD1 | TRBV6-5 | NA | CASSYGQGAFEQYF | TGTGCCAGCAGTTACGGGCAGGGGGCCTTCGAGCAGTACTTC
TRBJ2-3 | TRBD2 | TRBV19 | NA | CASSRTSGSSDTQYF | TGTGCCAGTAGCAGGACTAGCGGGAGCTCAGATACGCAGTATTTT
TRBJ2-3 | NA | TRBV5-6 | NA | CASSPSSVEQDTQYF | TGTGCCAGCAGCCCCTCTAGCGTAGAGCAAGATACGCAGTATTTT
TRBJ1-5 | TRBD1 | TRBV27 | NA | CASSLIGQAGGNQPQHF | TGTGCCAGCAGTTTAATCGGACAGGCCGGGGGCAATCAGCCCCAGCATTTT
TRBJ1-1 | NA | TRBV6-6 | NA | CASSYSRDTEAFF | TGTGCCAGCAGTTACTCGAGAGACACTGAAGCTTTCTTT
TRBJ1-4 | NA | TRBV28 | NA | CASTRRGGNEKLFF | TGTGCCAGCACCCGGAGGGGGGGAAATGAAAAACTGTTTTTT
TRBJ2-1 | TRBD2 | TRBV29-1 | NA | CSGASGFYNEQFF | TGCAGCGGGGCTAGCGGATTCTACAATGAGCAGTTCTTC
TRBJ2-5 | TRBD1 | TRBV28 | once | CASSLWTGPETQYF | TGTGCCAGCAGTTTATGGACAGGGCCAGAGACCCAGTACTTC
TRBJ1-1 | NA | TRBV11-2 | NA | CATRTLNTEAFF | TGTGCCACCCGGACCCTTAATACTGAAGCTTTCTTT
TRBJ2-3 | NA | TRBV5-1 | NA | CASSLQGFFTDTQYF | TGCGCCAGCAGCTTGCAGGGGTTTTTCACAGATACGCAGTATTTT
TRBJ2-5 | NA | TRBV5-8 | once | CASSLGQGNRETQYF | TGTGCCAGCAGCTTGGGCCAGGGCAATCGGGAGACCCAGTACTTC
TRBJ2-1 | TRBD1 | TRBV29-1 | NA | CSVRTGGGDEQFF | TGCAGCGTCCGCACAGGGGGCGGCGATGAGCAGTTCTTC
TRBJ2-7 | NA | TRBV19 | NA | CASSNPRREQYF | TGTGCCAGTAGTAACCCGCGGCGCGAGCAGTACTTC
TRBJ2-6 | TRBD2 | TRBV2 | NA | CASSGLATGANVLTF | TGTGCCAGCAGCGGACTAGCGACCGGGGCCAACGTCCTGACTTTC
TRBJ2-6 | NA | TRBV5-5 | NA | CASTQVLTGANVLTF | TGTGCCAGCACCCAGGTACTCACTGGGGCCAACGTCCTGACTTTC
TRBJ2-1 | NA | TRBV21-1 | NA | CASRSRTDLHYNEQFF | TGTGCCAGCAGGAGTCGGACGGATCTCCACTACAATGAGCAGTTCTTC
TRBJ2-7 | NA | TRBV15 | NA | CATSSSQGKETYEQYF | TGTGCCACCAGCAGTTCACAGGGAAAAGAGACCTACGAGCAGTACTTC